This TCR beta chain emerged from a study of blood T cell repertoires in COVID-19. How the authors handled the data: Estimation of nucleated cell counts was performed using reference gene primer amplification. Only in-frame clones appear in the TCRdb table, and some are missing; sequencing was by immunoSEQ multiplex PCR. V, J and clone size reflect that table, while D and trimming were determined from the DNA. The sample contains about 140,000 clones, over 75% of which appear only once. The CDR3 has 11 residues. Residents of over 20 US areas, aged about 18 to 95 years, made up the participants. The chain joins TRBV21-1 to TRBJ1-2. TRBV21-1 is noted as a pseudogene. The specimen was PBMCs or T cells enriched from blood (not recorded which). The receptor was isolated from a woman between 45 and 65 years old who had recovered from COVID-19. This CDR3 reads CASPAGIAPHF. CDR3 in DNA: TGTGCCAGCCCGGCGGGGATTGCACCTCACTTC.